The entry that follows covers one T cell receptor (beta chain) sequence. Sequencing was performed with immunoSEQ multiplex PCR; in TCRdb, only in-frame clones are kept and a portion is missing. The data hold 4,000 or so clones, with around 77% observed a single time. Noted time point: proximal margin of the surgical specimen (macroscopically non-inflamed). The germline CDR1 and CDR2 sequences are WNHNN and SYGVQD (reference sequence). V shed 3 bases and J 3 bases; nucleotides not matched to a gene: 5. CDR3 length equals 15 residues. These data are taken from a study of T cell repertoires in ileal Crohn's disease.

Specimen: ileal tissue. The genes are TRBV10-1 and TRBJ2-3; TRBD1 aligns across 8 bases. The TCR was taken from an adult with Crohn's disease. The CDR3: CASSDPGQGTDTQYF. For the CDR3, the DNA is TGCGCCAGCAGTGATCCAGGACAGGGAACAGATACGCAGTATTTT.